The T cell receptor beta chain described here comes from a study of neurological immune-mediated disorders. The time point denotes: longitudinal time-point 3. TCRdb analysed the 5' RACE reads with MiXCR anew, one entry per CDR3 protein. Among approximately 45,000 distinct CDR3 sequences, less than 15% were seen once, and the ten largest hold roughly an eighth. The CDR3 extends over 17 amino acids. V was shortened by 2 bases and J by 1 base, with 13 bases between the two germline ends. Germline-derived CDR1 and CDR2 are SGHKS and YYEKEE (reference sequence). The V gene is TRBV5-5, the J gene TRBJ2-6; D is ambiguous. This clonotype originated in a young man in good health. The source material was PBMCs. This CDR3 is CASSFSTEGSGANVLTF. In DNA form, the CDR3 reads TGTGCCAGCAGCTTTAGCACAGAAGGATCTGGGGCCAACGTCCTGACTTTC. The complete variable domain, with remaining parts taken from reference TRBV5-5 and TRBJ2-6, reads DAGVTQSPTHLIKTRGQQVTLRCSPISGHKSVSWYQQVLGQGPQFIFQYYEKEERGRGNFPDRFSARQFPNYSSELNVNALLLGDSALYLCASSFSTEGSGANVLTFGAGSRLTVL.